The clone carrying this T cell receptor (beta chain) was picked up a small number of times. This sample is drawn from a study of T cells in Graves' hyperthyroidism and ophthalmopathy. From RNA transcripts, TCR beta CDR3 regions were amplified. Carried out on the TCR CDR3, a first-round RT-PCR used the HTBI primer set. Using its own MiXCR run on the multiplex PCR reads, TCRdb lists one record per CDR3 protein. The sample yields 250,000 to 350,000 distinct CDR3 sequences, 16% seen once. The source material was blood. The receptor's source is a man under 40 with Graves' hyperthyroidism.

CDR3 loop: CSVVFGRARVNNEQFF. For the CDR3, the DNA is TGCAGCGTTGTATTCGGGAGGGCCCGAGTTAACAATGAGCAGTTCTTC. This sequence joins TRBV29-1 and TRBJ2-1, with 8 bases fitting TRBD2. There are 16 residues in the CDR3. V shed 4 bases, J shed 5 bases, and the junction held 13 bases outside the gene matches. Germline CDR1 reads SQVTM; CDR2 reads ANQGSEA.